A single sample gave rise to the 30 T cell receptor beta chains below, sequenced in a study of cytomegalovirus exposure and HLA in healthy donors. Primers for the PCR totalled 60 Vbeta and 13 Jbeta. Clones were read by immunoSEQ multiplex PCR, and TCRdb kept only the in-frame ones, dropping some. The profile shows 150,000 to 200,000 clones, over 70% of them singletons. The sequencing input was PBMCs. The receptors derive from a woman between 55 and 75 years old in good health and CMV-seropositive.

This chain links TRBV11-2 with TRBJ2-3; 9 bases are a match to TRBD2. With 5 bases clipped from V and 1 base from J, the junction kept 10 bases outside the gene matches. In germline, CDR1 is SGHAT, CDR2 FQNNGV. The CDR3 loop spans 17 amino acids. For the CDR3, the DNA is TGTGCCAGCAGCATAGGGGCCTCTAGCGGGGGCACAGATACGCAGTATTTT. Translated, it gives CASSIGASSGGTDTQYF. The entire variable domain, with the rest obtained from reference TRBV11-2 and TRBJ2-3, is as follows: EAGVAQSPRYKIIEKRQSVAFWCNPISGHATLYWYQQILGQGPKLLIQFQNNGVVDDSQLPKDRFSAERLKGVDSTLKIQPAKLEDSAVYLCASSIGASSGGTDTQYFGPGTRLTVL.

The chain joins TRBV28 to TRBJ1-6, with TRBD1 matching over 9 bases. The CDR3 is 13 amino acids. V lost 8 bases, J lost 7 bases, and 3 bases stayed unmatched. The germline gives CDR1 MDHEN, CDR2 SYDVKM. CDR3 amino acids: CASGGQGNSPLHF. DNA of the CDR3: TGTGCCAGCGGGGGACAGGGCAATTCACCCCTCCACTTT.

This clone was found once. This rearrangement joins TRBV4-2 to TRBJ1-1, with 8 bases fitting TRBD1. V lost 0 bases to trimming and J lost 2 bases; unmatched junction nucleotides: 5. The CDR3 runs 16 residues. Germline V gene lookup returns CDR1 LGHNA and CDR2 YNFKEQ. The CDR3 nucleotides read TGTGCCAGCAGCCAAGAACCTGGACAGGGAAACACTGAAGCTTTCTTT. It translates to CASSQEPGQGNTEAFF.

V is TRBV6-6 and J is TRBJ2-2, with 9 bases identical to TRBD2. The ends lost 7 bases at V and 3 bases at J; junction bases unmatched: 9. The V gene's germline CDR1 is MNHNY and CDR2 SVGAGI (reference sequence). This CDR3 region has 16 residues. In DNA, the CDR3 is TGTGCCAGCACCCCAGCGGCTAGCGGGGACACCGGGGAGCTGTTTTTT. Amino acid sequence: CASTPAASGDTGELFF.

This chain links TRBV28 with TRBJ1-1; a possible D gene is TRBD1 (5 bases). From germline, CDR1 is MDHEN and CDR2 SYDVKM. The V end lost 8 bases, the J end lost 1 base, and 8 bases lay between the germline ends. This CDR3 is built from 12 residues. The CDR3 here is CASDSQNTEAFF. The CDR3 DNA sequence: TGTGCCAGCGACAGCCAGAACACTGAAGCTTTCTTT.

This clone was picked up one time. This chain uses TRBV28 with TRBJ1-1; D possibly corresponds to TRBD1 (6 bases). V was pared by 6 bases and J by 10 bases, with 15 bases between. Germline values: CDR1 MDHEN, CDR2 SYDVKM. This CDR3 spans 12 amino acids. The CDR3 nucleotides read TGTGCCAGCAGCAGGGGAGAGAGGGTAGCTTTCTTT. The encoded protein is CASSRGERVAFF.

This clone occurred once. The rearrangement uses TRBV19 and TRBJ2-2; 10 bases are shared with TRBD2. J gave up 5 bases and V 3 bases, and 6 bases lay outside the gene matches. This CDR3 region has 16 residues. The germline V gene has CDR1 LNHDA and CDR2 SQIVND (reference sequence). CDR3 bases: TGTGCCAGTAGTATTCCACTAGCGGGAAATACCGGGGAGCTGTTTTTT. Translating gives CASSIPLAGNTGELFF.

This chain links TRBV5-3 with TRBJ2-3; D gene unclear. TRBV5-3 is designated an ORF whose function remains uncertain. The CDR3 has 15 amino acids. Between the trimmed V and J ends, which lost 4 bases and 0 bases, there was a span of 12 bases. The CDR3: CARSPKPTSTDTQYF. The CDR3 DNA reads TGTGCCAGAAGCCCCAAACCAACTAGCACAGATACGCAGTATTTT.

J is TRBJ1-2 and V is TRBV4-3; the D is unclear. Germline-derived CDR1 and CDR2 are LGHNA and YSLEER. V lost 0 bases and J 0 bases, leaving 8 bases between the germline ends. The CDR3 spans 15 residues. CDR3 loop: CASSQDARTNYGYTF. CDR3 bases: TGCGCCAGCAGCCAAGACGCCAGAACTAACTATGGCTACACCTTC.

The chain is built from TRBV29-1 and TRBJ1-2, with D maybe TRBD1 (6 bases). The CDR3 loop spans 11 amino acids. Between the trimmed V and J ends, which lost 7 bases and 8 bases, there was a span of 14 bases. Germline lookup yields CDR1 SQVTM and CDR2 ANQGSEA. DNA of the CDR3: TGCAGCGCCGGACAGAAAGAGGGCTACACCTTC. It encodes CSAGQKEGYTF. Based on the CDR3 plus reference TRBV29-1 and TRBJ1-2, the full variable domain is SAVISQKPSRDICQRGTSLTIQCQVDSQVTMMFWYRQQPGQSLTLIATANQGSEATYESGFVIDKFPISRPNLTFSTLTVSNMSPEDSSIYLCSAGQKEGYTFGSGTRLTVV.

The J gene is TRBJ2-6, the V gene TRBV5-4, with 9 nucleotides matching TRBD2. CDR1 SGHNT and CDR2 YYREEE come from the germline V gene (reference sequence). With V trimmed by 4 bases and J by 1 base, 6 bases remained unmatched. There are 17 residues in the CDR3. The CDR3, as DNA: TGTGCCAGCAGCGGAACGCGGGGGGGTTCTGGGGCCAACGTCCTGACTTTC. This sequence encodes CASSGTRGGSGANVLTF.

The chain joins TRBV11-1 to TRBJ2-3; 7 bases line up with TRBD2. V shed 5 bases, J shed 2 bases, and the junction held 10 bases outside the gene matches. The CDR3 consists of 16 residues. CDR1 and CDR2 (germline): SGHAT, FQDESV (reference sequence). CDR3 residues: CASSPRTRSTTDTQYF. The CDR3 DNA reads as TGTGCCAGCAGCCCCCGGACTAGGTCAACCACAGATACGCAGTATTTT.

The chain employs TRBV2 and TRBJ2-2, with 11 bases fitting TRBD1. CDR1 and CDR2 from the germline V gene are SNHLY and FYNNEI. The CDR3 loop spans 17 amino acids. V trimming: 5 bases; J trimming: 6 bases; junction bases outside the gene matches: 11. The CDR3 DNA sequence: TGTGCCAGCAGTAGGACAGGGGGCGGTCGTTATCCCGGGGAGCTGTTTTTT. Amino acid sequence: CASSRTGGGRYPGELFF.

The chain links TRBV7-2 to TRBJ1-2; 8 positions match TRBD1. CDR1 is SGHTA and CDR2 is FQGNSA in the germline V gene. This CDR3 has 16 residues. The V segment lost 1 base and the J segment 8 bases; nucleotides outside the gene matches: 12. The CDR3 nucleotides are TGTGCCAGCAGCTTAGGGGCAGGGGGCGTTCTGTTCGGCTACACCTTC. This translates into CASSLGAGGVLFGYTF.

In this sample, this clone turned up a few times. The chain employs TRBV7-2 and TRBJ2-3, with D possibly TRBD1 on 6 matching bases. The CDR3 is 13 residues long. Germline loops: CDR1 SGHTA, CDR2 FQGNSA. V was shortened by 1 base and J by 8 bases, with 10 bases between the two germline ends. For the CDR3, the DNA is TGTGCCAGCAGCTTAGGGGGGCAGCCTACGCAGTATTTT. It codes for CASSLGGQPTQYF.

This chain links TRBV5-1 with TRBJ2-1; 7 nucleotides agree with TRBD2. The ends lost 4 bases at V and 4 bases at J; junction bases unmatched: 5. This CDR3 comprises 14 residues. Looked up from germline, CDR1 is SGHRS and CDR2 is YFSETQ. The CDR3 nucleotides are TGCGCCAGCAGCATTGGGGGGGGGTACAATGAGCAGTTCTTC. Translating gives CASSIGGGYNEQFF.

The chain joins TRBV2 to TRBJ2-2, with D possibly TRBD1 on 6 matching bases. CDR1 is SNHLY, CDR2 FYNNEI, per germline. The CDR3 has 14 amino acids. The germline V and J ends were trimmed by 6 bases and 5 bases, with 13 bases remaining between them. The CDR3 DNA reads TGTGCCAGCAGCACAGGGTTAACTACCGGGGAGCTGTTTTTT. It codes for CASSTGLTTGELFF.

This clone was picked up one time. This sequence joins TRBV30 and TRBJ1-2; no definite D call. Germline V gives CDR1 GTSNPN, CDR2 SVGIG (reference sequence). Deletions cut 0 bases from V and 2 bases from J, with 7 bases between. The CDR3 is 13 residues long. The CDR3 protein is CAWSVPLNYGYTF. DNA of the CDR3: TGTGCCTGGAGTGTACCTCTAAACTATGGCTACACCTTC.

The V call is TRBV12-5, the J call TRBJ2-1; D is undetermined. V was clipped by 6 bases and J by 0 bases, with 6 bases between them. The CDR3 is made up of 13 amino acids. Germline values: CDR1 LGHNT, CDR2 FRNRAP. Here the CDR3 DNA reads TGTGCTAGTGGGCGTTACTCCTACAATGAGCAGTTCTTC. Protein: CASGRYSYNEQFF.

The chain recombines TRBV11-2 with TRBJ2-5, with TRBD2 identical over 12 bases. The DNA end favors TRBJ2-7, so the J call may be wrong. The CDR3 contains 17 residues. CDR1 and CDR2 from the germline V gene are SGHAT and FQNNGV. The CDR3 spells CASSPGASGRVSYEQYF. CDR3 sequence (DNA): TGTGCCAGCAGCCCAGGGGCTAGCGGGAGGGTTTCCTACGAGCAGTACTTC.

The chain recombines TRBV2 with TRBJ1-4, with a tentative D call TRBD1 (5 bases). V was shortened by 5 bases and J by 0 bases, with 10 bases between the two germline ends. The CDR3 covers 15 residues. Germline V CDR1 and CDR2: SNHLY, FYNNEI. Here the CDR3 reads CASSSDITTNEKLFF. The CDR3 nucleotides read TGTGCCAGCAGTTCGGACATTACAACTAATGAAAAACTGTTTTTT.

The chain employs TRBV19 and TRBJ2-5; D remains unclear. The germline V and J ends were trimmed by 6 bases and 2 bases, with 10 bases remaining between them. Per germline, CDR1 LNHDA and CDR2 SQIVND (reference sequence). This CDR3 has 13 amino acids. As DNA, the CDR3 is TGTGCCAGTAGGTTCGCGGCTCAAGAGACCCAGTACTTC. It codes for CASRFAAQETQYF.

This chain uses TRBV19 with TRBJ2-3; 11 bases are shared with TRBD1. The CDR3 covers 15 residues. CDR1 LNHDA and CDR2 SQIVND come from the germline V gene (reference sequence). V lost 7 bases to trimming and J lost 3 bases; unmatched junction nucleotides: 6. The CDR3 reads CASTSGQGVTDTQYF. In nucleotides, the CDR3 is TGTGCCAGTACCTCGGGACAGGGGGTGACAGATACGCAGTATTTT. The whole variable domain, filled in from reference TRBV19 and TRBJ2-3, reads DGGITQSPKYLFRKEGQNVTLSCEQNLNHDAMYWYRQDPGQGLRLIYYSQIVNDFQKGDIAEGYSVSREKKESFPLTVTSAQKNPTAFYLCASTSGQGVTDTQYFGPGTRLTVL.

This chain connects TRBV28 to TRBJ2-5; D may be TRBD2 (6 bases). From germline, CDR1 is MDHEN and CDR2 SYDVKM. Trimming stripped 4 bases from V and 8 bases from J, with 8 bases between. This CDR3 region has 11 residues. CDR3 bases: TGTGCCAGCAGTTATAGCGGTACCCAGTACTTC. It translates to CASSYSGTQYF.

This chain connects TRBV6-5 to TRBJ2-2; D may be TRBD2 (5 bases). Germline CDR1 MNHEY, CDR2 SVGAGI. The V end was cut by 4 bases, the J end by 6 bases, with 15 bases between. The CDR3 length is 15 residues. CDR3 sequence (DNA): TGTGCCAGCAGTTCCACGGCCGGGGTACCCGGGGAGCTGTTTTTT. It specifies CASSSTAGVPGELFF.

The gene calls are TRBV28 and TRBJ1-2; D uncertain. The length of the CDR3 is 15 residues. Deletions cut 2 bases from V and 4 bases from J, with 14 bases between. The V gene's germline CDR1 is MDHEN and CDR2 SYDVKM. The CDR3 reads CASSLIADRGYGYTF. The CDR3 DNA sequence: TGTGCCAGCAGTTTAATTGCGGATCGGGGCTATGGCTACACCTTC.

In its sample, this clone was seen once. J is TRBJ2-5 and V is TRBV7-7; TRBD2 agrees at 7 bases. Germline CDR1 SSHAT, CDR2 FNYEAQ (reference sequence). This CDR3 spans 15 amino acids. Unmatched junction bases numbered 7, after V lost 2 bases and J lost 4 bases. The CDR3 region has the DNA TGTGCCAGCAGCTTATCACACTCGGGGGGAGAGACCCAGTACTTC. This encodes CASSLSHSGGETQYF.

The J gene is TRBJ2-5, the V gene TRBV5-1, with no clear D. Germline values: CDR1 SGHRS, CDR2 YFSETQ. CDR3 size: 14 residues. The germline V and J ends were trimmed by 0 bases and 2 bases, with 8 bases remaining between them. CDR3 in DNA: TGCGCCAGCAGCTTGGGTCCAGAACAAGAGACCCAGTACTTC. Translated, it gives CASSLGPEQETQYF.

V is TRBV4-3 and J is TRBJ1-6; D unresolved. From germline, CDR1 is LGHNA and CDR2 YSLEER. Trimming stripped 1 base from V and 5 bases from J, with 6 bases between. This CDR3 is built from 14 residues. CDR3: CASSQVANNSPLHF. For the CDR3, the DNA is TGCGCCAGCAGCCAAGTGGCAAATAATTCACCCCTCCACTTT.

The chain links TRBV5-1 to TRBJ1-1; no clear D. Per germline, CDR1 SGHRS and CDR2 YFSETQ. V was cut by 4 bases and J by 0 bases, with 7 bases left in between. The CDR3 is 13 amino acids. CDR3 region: CASSQNMNTEAFF. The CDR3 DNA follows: TGCGCCAGCAGCCAGAATATGAACACTGAAGCTTTCTTT.